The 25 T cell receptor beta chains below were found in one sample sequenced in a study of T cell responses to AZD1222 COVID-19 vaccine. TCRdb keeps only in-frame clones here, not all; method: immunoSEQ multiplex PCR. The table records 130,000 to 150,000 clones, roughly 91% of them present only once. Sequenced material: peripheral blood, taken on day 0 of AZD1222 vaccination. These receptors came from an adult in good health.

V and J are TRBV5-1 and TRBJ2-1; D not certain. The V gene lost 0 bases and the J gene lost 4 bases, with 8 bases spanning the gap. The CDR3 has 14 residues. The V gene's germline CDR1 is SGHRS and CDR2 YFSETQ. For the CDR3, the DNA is TGCGCCAGCAGCTTGGGGTATGGGTACAATGAGCAGTTCTTC. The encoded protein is CASSLGYGYNEQFF. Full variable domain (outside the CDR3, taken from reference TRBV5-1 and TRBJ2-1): KAGVTQTPRYLIKTRGQQVTLSCSPISGHRSVSWYQQTPGQGLQFLFEYFSETQRNKGNFPGRFSGRQFSNSRSEMNVSTLELGDSALYLCASSLGYGYNEQFFGPGTRLTVL.

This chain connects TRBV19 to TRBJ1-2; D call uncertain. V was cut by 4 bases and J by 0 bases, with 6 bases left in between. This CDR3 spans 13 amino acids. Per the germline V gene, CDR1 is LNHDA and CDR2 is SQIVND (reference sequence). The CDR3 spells CASSKSPNYGYTF. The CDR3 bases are TGTGCCAGTAGTAAGTCCCCTAACTATGGCTACACCTTC.

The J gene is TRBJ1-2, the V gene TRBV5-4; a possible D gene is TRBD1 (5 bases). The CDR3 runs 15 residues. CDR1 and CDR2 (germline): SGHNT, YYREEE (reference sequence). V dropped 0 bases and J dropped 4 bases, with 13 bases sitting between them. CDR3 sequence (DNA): TGTGCCAGCAGCTTGGCGGCAGGGATTACCTATGGCTACACCTTC. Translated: CASSLAAGITYGYTF. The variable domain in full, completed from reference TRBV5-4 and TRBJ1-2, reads ETGVTQSPTHLIKTRGQQVTLRCSSQSGHNTVSWYQQALGQGPQFIFQYYREEENGRGNFPPRFSGLQFPNYSSELNVNALELDDSALYLCASSLAAGITYGYTFGSGTRLTVV.

The CDR3 loop reads CASSLGRGGLITQPQHF. For the CDR3, the DNA is TGTGCCAGCAGCCTTGGAAGGGGAGGGTTGATTACTCAGCCCCAGCATTTT. The genes are TRBV3-1 (or the pseudogene TRBV3-2) and TRBJ1-5, with a possible D match to TRBD1 (5 bases). CDR3 size: 17 residues. Between the trimmed V and J ends, which lost 4 bases and 6 bases, there was a span of 22 bases. From germline, CDR1 is LGHDT and CDR2 YNNKEL (reference sequence).

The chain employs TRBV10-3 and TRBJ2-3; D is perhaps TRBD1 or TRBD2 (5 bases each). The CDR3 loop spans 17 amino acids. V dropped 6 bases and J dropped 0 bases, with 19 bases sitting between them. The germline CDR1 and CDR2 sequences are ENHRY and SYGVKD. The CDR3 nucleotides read TGTGCCATCAGAGGAGTGTCAGAGGGACCTAGCACAGATACGCAGTATTTT. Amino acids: CAIRGVSEGPSTDTQYF.

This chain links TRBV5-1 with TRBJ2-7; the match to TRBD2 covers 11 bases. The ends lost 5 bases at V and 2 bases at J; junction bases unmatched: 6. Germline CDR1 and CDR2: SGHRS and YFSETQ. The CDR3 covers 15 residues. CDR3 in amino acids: CASRYGTSGPYEQYF. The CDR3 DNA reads TGCGCCAGCAGATACGGGACTAGCGGACCCTACGAGCAGTACTTC.

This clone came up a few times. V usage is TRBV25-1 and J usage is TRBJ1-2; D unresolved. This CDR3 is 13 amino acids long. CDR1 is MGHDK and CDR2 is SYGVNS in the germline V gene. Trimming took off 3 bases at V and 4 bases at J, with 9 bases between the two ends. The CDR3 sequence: CASSEGNLYGYTF. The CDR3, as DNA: TGTGCCAGCAGTGAGGGCAACCTCTATGGCTACACCTTC.

The CDR3 bases are TGCGCCAGCAGCTGGACAGGGGGGAATGAAAAACTGTTTTTT. Amino acid sequence: CASSWTGGNEKLFF. V is TRBV5-1 and J is TRBJ1-4; 10 bases align to TRBD1. Germline CDR1 SGHRS, CDR2 YFSETQ. V trimming: 3 bases; J trimming: 5 bases; junction bases outside the gene matches: 1. The CDR3 contains 14 residues. Together with reference TRBV5-1 and TRBJ1-4, the CDR3 gives the full variable domain: KAGVTQTPRYLIKTRGQQVTLSCSPISGHRSVSWYQQTPGQGLQFLFEYFSETQRNKGNFPGRFSGRQFSNSRSEMNVSTLELGDSALYLCASSWTGGNEKLFFGSGTQLSVL.

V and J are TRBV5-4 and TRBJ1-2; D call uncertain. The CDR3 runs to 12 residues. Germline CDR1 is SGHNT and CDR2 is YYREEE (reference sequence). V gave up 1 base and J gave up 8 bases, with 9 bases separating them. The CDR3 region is CASSLTGEGYTF. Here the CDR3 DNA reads TGTGCCAGCAGCTTGACCGGGGAAGGCTACACCTTC.

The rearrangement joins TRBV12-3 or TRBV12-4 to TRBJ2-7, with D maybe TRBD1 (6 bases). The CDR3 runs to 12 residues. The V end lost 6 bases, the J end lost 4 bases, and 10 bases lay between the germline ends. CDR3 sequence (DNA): TGTGCCAGCAGCCCTGGACAGTACGAGCAGTACTTC. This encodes CASSPGQYEQYF.

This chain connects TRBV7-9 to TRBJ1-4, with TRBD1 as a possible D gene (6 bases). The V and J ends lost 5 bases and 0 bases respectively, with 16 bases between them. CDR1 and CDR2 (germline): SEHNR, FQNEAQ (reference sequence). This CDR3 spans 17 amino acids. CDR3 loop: CASSQRGRGTTNEKLFF. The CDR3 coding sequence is TGTGCCAGCAGCCAGAGGGGCAGGGGTACAACTAATGAAAAACTGTTTTTT.

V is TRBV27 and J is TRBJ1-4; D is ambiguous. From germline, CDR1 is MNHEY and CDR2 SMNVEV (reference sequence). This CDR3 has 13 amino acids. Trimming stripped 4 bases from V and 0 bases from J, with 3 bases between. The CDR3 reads CASSSSTNEKLFF. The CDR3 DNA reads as TGTGCCAGCAGTTCCTCAACTAATGAAAAACTGTTTTTT.

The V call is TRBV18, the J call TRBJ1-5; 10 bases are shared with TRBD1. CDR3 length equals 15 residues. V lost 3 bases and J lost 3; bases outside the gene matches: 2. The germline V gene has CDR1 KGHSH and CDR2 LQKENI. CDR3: CASSPDRGINQPQHF. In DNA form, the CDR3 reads TGTGCCAGCTCACCGGACAGGGGGATCAATCAGCCCCAGCATTTT.

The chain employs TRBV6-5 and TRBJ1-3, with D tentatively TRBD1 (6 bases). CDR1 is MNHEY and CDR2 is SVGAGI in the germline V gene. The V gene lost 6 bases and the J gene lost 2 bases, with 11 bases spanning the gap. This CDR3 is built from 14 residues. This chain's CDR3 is CASRQGNPGNTIYF. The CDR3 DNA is TGTGCCAGCAGACAGGGCAATCCTGGAAACACCATATATTTT.

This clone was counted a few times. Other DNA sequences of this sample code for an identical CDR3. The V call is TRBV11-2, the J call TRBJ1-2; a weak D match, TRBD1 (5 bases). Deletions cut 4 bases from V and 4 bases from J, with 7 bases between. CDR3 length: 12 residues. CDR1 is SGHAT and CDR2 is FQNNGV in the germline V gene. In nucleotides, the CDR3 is TGTGCCAGCAGCTGGGACGGCTATGGCTACACCTTC. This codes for CASSWDGYGYTF. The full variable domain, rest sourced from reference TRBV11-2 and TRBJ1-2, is EAGVAQSPRYKIIEKRQSVAFWCNPISGHATLYWYQQILGQGPKLLIQFQNNGVVDDSQLPKDRFSAERLKGVDSTLKIQPAKLEDSAVYLCASSWDGYGYTFGSGTRLTVV.

The CDR3 here is CASSFRDSNQPQHF. The CDR3 DNA reads TGTGCCAGTAGTTTCCGAGATAGCAATCAGCCCCAGCATTTT. The V call is TRBV19, the J call TRBJ1-5; D unresolved. The V and J ends lost 5 bases and 0 bases respectively, with 8 bases between them. The CDR3 totals 14 residues. Germline lookup yields CDR1 LNHDA and CDR2 SQIVND (reference sequence).

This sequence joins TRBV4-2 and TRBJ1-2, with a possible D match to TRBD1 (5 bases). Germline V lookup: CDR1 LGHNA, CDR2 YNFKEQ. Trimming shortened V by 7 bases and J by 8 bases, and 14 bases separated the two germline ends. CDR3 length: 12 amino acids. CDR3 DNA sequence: TGTGCCAGCACCAACTACGGGGGGGGCTACACCTTC. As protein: CASTNYGGGYTF.

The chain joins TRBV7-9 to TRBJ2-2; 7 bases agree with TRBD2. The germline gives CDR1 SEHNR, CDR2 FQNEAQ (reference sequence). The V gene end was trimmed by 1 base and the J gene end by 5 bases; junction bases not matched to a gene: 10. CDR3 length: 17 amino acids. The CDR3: CASSLGRGGPETGELFF. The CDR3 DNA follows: TGTGCCAGCAGCTTAGGTCGGGGAGGGCCAGAAACCGGGGAGCTGTTTTTT. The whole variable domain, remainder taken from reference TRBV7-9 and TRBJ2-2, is DTGVSQNPRHKITKRGQNVTFRCDPISEHNRLYWYRQTLGQGPEFLTYFQNEAQLEKSRLLSDRFSAERPKGSFSTLEIQRTEQGDSAMYLCASSLGRGGPETGELFFGEGSRLTVL.

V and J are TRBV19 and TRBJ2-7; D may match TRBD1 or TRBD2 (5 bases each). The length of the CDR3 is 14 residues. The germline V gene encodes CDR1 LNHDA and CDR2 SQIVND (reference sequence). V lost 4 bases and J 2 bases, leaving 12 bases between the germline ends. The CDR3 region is CASSTPGRTYEQYF. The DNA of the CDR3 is TGTGCCAGTAGTACGCCGGGACGGACCTACGAGCAGTACTTC.

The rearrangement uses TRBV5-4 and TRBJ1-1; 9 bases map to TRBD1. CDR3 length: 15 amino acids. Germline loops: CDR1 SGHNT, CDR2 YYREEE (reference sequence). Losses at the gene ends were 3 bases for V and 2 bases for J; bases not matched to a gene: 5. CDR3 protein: CASSYMGQGNTEAFF. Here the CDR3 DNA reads TGTGCCAGCAGCTATATGGGACAGGGAAACACTGAAGCTTTCTTT.

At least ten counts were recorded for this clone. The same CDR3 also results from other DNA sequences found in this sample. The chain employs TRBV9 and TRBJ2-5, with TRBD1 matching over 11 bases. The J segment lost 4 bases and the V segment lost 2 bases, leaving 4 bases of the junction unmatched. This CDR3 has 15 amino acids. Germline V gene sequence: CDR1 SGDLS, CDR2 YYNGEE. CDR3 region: CASSVGTGGGETQYF. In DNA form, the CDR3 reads TGTGCCAGCAGCGTGGGGACAGGGGGTGGAGAGACCCAGTACTTC.

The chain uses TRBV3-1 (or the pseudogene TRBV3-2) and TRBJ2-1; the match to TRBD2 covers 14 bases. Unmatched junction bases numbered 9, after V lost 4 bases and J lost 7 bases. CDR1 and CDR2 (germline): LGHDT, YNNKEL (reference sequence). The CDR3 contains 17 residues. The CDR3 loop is CASSPPGTSGRLNEQFF. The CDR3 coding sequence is TGTGCCAGCAGCCCGCCCGGGACTAGCGGGAGATTGAATGAGCAGTTCTTC.

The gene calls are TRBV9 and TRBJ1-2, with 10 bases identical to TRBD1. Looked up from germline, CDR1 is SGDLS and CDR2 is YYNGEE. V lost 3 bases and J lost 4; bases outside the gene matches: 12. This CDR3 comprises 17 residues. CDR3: CASSAGQGPSFIYGYTF. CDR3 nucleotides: TGTGCCAGCAGCGCGGGACAGGGGCCCTCTTTTATCTATGGCTACACCTTC.

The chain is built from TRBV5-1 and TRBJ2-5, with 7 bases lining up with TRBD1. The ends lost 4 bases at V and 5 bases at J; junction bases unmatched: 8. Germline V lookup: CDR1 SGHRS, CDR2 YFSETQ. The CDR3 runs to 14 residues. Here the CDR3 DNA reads TGCGCCAGCAGCGCAACAGGGGTTTGGGAGACCCAGTACTTC. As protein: CASSATGVWETQYF. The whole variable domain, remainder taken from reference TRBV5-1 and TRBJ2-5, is KAGVTQTPRYLIKTRGQQVTLSCSPISGHRSVSWYQQTPGQGLQFLFEYFSETQRNKGNFPGRFSGRQFSNSRSEMNVSTLELGDSALYLCASSATGVWETQYFGPGTRLLVL.

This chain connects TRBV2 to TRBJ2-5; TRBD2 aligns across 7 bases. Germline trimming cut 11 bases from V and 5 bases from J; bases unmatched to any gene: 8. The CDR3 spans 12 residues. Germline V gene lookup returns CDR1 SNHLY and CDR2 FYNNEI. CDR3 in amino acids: CAAQGREETQYF. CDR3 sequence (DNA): TGTGCCGCCCAAGGGCGGGAGGAGACCCAGTACTTC.